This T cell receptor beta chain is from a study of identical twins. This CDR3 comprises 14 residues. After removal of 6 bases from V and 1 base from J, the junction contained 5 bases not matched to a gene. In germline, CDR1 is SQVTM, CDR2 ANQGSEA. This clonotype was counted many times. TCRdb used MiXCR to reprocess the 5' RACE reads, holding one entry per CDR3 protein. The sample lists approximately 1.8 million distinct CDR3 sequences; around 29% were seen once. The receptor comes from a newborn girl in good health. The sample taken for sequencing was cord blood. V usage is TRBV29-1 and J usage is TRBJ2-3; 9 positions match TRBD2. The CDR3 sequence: CSVGTSQRTDTQYF. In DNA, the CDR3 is TGCAGCGTGGGGACTAGCCAACGCACAGATACGCAGTATTTT.